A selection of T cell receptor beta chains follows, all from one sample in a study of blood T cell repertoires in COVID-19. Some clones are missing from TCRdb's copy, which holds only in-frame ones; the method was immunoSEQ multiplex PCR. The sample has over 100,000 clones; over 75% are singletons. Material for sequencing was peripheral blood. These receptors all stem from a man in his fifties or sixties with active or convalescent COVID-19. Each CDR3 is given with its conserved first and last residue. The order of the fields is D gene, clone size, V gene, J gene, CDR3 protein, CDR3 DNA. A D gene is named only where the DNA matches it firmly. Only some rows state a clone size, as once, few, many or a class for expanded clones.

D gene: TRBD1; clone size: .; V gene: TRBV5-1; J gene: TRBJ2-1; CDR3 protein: CASSFSGTGGRNEQFF; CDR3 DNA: TGCGCCAGCAGCTTCTCCGGGACAGGGGGTCGCAATGAGCAGTTCTTC
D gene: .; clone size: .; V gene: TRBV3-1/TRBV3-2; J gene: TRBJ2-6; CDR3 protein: CASSRSSGANVLTF; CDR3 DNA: TGTGCCAGCAGCCGGAGCTCTGGGGCCAACGTCCTGACTTTC
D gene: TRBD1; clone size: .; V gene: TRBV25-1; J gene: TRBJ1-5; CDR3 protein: CASSETGFGQPQHF; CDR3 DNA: TGTGCCAGCAGTGAGACAGGGTTTGGGCAGCCCCAGCATTTT
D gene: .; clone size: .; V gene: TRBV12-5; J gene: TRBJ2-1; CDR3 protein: CASGLRGSSYNEQFF; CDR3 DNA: TGTGCTAGTGGTCTCCGGGGGAGCTCCTACAATGAGCAGTTCTTC
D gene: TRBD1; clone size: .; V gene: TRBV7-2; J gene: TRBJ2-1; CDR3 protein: CASSRDRGYNEQFF; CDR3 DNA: TGTGCCAGCAGTCGGGACAGGGGGTACAATGAGCAGTTCTTC
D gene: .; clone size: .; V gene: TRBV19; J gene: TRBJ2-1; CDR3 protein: CASSIDRGSYNEQFF; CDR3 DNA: TGTGCCAGTAGTATCGACCGGGGCTCCTACAATGAGCAGTTCTTC
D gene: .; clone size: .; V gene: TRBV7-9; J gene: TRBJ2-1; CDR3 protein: CASSLRNEQFF; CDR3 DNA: TGTGCCAGCAGCTTGCGGAATGAGCAGTTCTTC
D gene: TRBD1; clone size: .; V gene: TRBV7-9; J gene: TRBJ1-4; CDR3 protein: CASSPQGATNEKLFF; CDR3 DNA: TGTGCCAGCAGCCCCCAGGGGGCAACTAATGAAAAACTGTTTTTT
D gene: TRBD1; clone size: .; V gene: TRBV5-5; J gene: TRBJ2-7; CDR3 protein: CASSLWGDREHEQYF; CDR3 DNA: TGTGCCAGCAGCCTATGGGGGGACAGGGAGCACGAGCAGTACTTC
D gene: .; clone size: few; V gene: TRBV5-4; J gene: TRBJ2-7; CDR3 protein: CASSRDFTYEQYF; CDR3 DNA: TGTGCCAGCAGCCGGGACTTTACCTACGAGCAGTACTTC
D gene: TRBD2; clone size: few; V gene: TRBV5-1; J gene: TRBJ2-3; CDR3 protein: CASSGDPGLGTDTQYF; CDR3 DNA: TGCGCCAGCAGCGGGGACCCCGGACTAGGCACAGATACGCAGTATTTT
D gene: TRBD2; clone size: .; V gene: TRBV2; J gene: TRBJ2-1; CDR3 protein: CASIIFPGTSGSDEQFF; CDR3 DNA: TGTGCCAGCATCATTTTTCCCGGGACTAGCGGGAGTGATGAGCAGTTCTTC
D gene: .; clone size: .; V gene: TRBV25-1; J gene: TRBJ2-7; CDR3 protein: CASSEGGAAYEQYF; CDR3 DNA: TGTGCCAGCAGTGAAGGAGGGGCTGCCTACGAGCAGTACTTC
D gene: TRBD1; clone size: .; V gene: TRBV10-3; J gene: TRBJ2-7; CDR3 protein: CAISAGQGYHEQYF; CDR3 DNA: TGTGCCATCAGTGCGGGACAGGGTTACCACGAGCAGTACTTC
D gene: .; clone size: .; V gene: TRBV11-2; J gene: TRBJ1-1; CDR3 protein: CASSLAGADTEAFF; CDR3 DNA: TGTGCCAGCAGCTTGGCTGGGGCAGACACTGAAGCTTTCTTT
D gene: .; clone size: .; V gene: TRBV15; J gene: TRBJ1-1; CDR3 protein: CATSREIGQMVYEAFF; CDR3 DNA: TGTGCCACCAGCAGGGAGATCGGACAGATGGTCTATGAAGCTTTCTTT
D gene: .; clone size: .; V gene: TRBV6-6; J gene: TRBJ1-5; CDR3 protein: CASSYDRNNQPQHF; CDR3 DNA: TGTGCCAGCAGTTACGACAGGAATAATCAGCCCCAGCATTTT
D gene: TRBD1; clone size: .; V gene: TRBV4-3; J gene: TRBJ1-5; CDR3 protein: CASSQGTGGNQPQHF; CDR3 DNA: TGCGCCAGCAGCCAAGGGACAGGGGGCAATCAGCCCCAGCATTTT
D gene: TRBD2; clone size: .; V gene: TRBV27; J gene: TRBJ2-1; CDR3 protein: CASRPKAGGGDNEQFF; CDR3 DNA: TGTGCCAGCAGACCAAAAGCGGGAGGGGGGGACAATGAGCAGTTCTTC
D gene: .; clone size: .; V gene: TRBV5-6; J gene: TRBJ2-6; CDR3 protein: CASVSAGVIGANVLTF; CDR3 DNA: TGTGCCAGCGTGTCGGCAGGCGTGATTGGGGCCAACGTCCTGACTTTC
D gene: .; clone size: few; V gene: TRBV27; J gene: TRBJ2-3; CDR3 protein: CASRVGVNTDTQYF; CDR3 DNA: TGTGCCAGCAGGGTGGGAGTCAACACAGATACGCAGTATTTT
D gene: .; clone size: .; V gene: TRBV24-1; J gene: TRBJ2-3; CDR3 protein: CATSDATPQGPDTQYF; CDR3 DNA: TGTGCCACCAGTGATGCGACACCTCAGGGGCCAGATACGCAGTATTTT
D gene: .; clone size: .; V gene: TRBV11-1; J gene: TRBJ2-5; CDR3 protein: CASSVSGQETQYF; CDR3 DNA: TGTGCCAGCAGCGTTAGCGGACAAGAGACCCAGTACTTC
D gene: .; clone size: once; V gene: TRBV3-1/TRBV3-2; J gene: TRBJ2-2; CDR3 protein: CASSQDPRTTGELFF; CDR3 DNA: TGTGCCAGCAGCCAAGATCCAAGGACAACCGGGGAGCTGTTTTTT
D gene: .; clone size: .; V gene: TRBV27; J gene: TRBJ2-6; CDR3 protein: CASSSPNSGANVLTF; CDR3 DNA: TGTGCCAGCAGTTCCCCTAACTCTGGGGCCAACGTCCTGACTTTC
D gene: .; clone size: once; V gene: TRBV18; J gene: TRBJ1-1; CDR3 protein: CASSPINRGTLNTEAFF; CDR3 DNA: TGTGCCAGCTCCCCTATAAACCGGGGGACCCTGAACACTGAAGCTTTCTTT
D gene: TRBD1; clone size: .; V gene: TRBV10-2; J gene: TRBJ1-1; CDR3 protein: CASSQRQGNTEAFF; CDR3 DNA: TGCGCCAGCAGTCAAAGACAGGGAAACACTGAAGCTTTCTTT
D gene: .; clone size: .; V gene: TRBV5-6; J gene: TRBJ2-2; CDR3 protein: CASSLEAEGDTGELFF; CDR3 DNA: TGTGCCAGCAGCTTGGAGGCAGAGGGAGACACCGGGGAGCTGTTTTTT
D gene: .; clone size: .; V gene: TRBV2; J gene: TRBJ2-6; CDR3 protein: CATSEVSSGANVLTF; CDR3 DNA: TGTGCCACCTCCGAGGTGAGCTCTGGGGCCAACGTCCTGACTTTC
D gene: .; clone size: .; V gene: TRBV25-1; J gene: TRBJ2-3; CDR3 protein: CASSGYRALSTDTQYF; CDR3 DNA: TGTGCCAGCAGTGGTTACAGGGCGTTGAGTACAGATACGCAGTATTTT
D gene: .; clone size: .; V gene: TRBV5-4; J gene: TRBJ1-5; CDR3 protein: CASSDFRGVYQPQHF; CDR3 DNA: TGTGCCAGCAGCGACTTTAGGGGTGTCTACCAGCCCCAGCATTTT
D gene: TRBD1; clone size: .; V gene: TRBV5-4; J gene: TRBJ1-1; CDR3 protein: CASSLQGARTEAFF; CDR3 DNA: TGTGCCAGCAGCTTACAGGGGGCGCGAACTGAAGCTTTCTTT
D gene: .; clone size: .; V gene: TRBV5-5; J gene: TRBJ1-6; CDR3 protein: CASRRESINSPLHF; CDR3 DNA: TGTGCCAGCAGGCGGGAGAGTATTAATTCACCCCTCCACTTT
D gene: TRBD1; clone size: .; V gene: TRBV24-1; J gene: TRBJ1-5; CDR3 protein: CATSGRGNQPQHF; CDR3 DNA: TGTGCCACCAGTGGCAGGGGGAATCAGCCCCAGCATTTT
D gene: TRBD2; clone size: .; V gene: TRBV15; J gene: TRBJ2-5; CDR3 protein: CATSSSPAGEGETQYF; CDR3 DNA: TGTGCCACCAGCTCCTCACCAGCGGGAGAAGGAGAGACCCAGTACTTC
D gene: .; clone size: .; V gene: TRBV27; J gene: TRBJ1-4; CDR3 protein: CASATANEKLFF; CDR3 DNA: TGTGCCAGCGCGACTGCTAATGAAAAACTGTTTTTT
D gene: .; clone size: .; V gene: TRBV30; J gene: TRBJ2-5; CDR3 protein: CAWAPRSGLGGYF; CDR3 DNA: TGTGCCTGGGCCCCCCGGAGCGGTTTGGGTGGGTACTTC
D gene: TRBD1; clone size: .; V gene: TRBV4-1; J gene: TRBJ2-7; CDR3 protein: CASSLGQGAYEQYF; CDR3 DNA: TGCGCCAGCAGCTTGGGACAGGGGGCCTACGAGCAGTACTTC
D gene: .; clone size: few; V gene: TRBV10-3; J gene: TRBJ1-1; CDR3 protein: CAIAGDGTEAFF; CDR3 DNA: TGTGCCATAGCCGGAGATGGCACTGAAGCTTTCTTT